This TCR beta chain was found in a study of post-analysis software for immune sequencing data (dated by TCRdb to the mid-2010s). For the wider study: Recorded disease courses included relapsing-remitting, secondary progressive and progressive-relapsing multiple sclerosis, with some patients lacking subtype annotation. The patient repertoires were compared against approximately ten previously published healthy control repertoires obtained from donors aged about 6 to 26 years. A subset of samples was prepared in parallel using single-end sample barcoding, then pooled and co-amplified after Illumina adapter ligation.

Libraries were made using PCR. The sequencer listed for this sample is Illumina HiSeq 2500. To reduce PCR and sequencing biases, unique molecular identifiers were built into the TCR beta cDNA libraries. Per 1 to 10 million input T cells, approximately 500,000 cDNA molecules were obtained, such that each molecule approximated one T cell. The patient libraries were prepared and sequenced with the same protocol used for the earlier healthy control dataset. Samples belonging to the same batch were prepared together, multiplexed and sequenced on a shared HiSeq lane. As for the authors' bioinformatics: MIGEC handled the raw barcoded reads, throwing out single-read molecular identifier groups before consensus assembly and CDR3 extraction. Clonotype tables were post-analysed with VDJtools, and diversity was normalized by down-sampling all datasets to the smallest sample size. Repertoire overlap clustering matched CDR3 amino acid but not nucleotide sequences to correct batch-related cross-sample contamination. Starting from the raw public reads, TCRdb applied fastp trimming at Q25, assembled clones with MiXCR and retained in-frame beta chains. Each entry merges the rows of one CDR3 protein and shows their most common DNA and genes. Clone size and V and J calls follow TCRdb, not the original study. This sample is represented by about 460,000 distinct CDR3 sequences; around 40% of them were singletons. Clones ranked in the top ten supply about an eighth of the sample.

Here is what the overall study found, with its caveats: When samples were clustered directly using the F measure, samples prepared in the same batch co-clustered strongly, which prompted a batch-effect correction. The control group was slightly older than the multiple sclerosis patient group. Significantly lower normalized Chao1 diversity was found in multiple sclerosis patients than in controls, suggesting substantial peripheral T-cell clonal expansion. Patients showed significantly higher frequencies than controls for roughly 5 TRBV segments, among them TRBV5-6, TRBV5-1 and TRBV20-1.

To demonstrate the VDJtools post-analysis software, TCR beta repertoires were profiled from the peripheral blood of about 14 young patients with multiple sclerosis. The multiple sclerosis patients were children and adolescents ranging in age from roughly 6 to 15 years. The CDR3 numbers 14 residues from cysteine through phenylalanine. This entry keeps only the CDR3 DNA: 42 bases, framed from base 1. According to the germline V gene, CDR1 reads MNHNS and CDR2 reads SASEGT. Details on this clonotype: The target of this receptor is not known. Its ends do not fully match the called genes, so a read error is possible.

The chain is made from TRBV6-1 and TRBJ2-2; the D gene is possibly TRBD2, with 5 bases matching. Sequenced input: blood. This receptor was taken from a girl under 18 with multiple sclerosis. The CDR3 protein: CASSEVNPPGERFF. The nucleotide sequence is given as TGTGCCAGCAGTGAAGTTAACCCTCCCGGGGAGCGGTTTTTT.